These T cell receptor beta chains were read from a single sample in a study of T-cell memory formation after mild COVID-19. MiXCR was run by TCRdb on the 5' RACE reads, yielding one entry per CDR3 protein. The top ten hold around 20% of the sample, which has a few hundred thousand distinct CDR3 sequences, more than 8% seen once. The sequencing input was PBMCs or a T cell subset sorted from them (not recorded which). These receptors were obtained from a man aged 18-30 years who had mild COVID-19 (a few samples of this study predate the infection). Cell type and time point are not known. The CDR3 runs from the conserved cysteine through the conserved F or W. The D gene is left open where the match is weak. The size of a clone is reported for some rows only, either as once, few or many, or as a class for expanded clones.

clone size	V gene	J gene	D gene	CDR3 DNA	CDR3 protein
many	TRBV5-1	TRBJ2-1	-	TGCGCCAGCAGCTTGGAGGGGGGGTCCTACAATGAGCAGTTCTTC	CASSLEGGSYNEQFF
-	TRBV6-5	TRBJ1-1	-	TGTGCCAGCAGTTGGAGAGTGAACACTGAAGCTTTCTTT	CASSWRVNTEAFF
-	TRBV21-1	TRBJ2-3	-	TGTGCCAGCAGCAGACGTGACAGGGAATTTAACACAGATACGCAGTATTTT	CASSRRDREFNTDTQYF
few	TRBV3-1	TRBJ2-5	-	TGTGCCAGCAGCCCTACTTGGATCCAAGAGACCCAGTACTTC	CASSPTWIQETQYF
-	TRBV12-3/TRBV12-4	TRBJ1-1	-	TGTGCCAGCACTCCATACGGCACTGAAGATTTCTTT	CASTPYGTEDFF
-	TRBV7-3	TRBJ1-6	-	TGTGCCAGCAGCTTACACCAGGGAGGTTCACCCCTCCACTTT	CASSLHQGGSPLHF
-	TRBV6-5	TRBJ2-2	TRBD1	TGTGCCAGCAGTTCCCTTCGGACAGGGAACACCGGGGAGCTGTTTTTT	CASSSLRTGNTGELFF
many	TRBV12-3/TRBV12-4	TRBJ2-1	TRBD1	TGTGCCAGCAGTTTAGCCAGGGGGTTTAGTGAGCAGTTCTTC	CASSLARGFSEQFF
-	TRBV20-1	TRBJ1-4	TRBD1	TGCAGTGCTAGAGCCCACCCCAGGGGGCTAGATGAAAAACTGTTTTTT	CSARAHPRGLDEKLFF
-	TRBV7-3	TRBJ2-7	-	TGTGCCAGCAGCCAATTCGCGGGACAAGCCTACGAGCAGTACTTC	CASSQFAGQAYEQYF
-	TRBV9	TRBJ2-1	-	-	CASSVAAGSGSEHFF
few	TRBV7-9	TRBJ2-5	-	TGTGCCAGCACCGTGTTGGGGCCCAGGGAGACCCAGTACTTC	CASTVLGPRETQYF
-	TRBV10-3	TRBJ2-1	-	TGTGCCATCAGCAATAGTGGGGTGAATGAGCAGTTCTTC	CAISNSGVNEQFF
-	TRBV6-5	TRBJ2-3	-	TGTGCCAGCAGTTACTCATCGTCCAGCCTAGATACGCAGTATTTT	CASSYSSSSLDTQYF
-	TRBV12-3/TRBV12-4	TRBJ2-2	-	TGTGCCAGCCAGGAGAACACCGGGGAGCTGTTTTTT	CASQENTGELFF
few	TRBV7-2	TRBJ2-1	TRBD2	TGTGCCAGCAGCTTAGCGGGGACTAGCGGGGGGGTCTACAATGAGCAGTTCTTC	CASSLAGTSGGVYNEQFF
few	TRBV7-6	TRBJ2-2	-	TGTGCCAGCAGATACACCGGGGAGCTGTTTTTT	CASRYTGELFF
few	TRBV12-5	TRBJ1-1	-	TGTGCTAGTGTCAATCCCCCGGGACTGGGGAACACTGAAGCTTTCTTT	CASVNPPGLGNTEAFF
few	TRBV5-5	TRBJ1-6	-	TGTGCCAGCAGCTTAGAGGACTATTCACCCCTCCACTTT	CASSLEDYSPLHF
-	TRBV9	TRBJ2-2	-	TGTGCCAGCAGCCCGACGACAGATGCGAACACCGGGGAGCTGTTTTTT	CASSPTTDANTGELFF
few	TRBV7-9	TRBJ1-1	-	TGTGCCAGCAGCTTTGGTATGGTAGCTTTCTTT	CASSFGMVAFF
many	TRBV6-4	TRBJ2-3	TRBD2	TGTGCCAGCAGTGAGTCTAGCGGGGGGCCCACAGATACGCAGTATTTT	CASSESSGGPTDTQYF
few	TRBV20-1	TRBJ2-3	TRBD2	TGCAGTGCTAGAGTTGGGACTAGCGGATCAGATACGCAGTATTTT	CSARVGTSGSDTQYF
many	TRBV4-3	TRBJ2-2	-	TGCGCCAGCAGCCAGGGGGCGGGCGGGGAGCTGTTTTTT	CASSQGAGGELFF
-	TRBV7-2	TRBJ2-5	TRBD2	TGTGCCAGCAGCTTGATTAGCGGGGGATGGGGGACCCAGTACTTC	CASSLISGGWGTQYF
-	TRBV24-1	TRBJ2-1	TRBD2	TGTGCCACCAGTGATTCGCCGGGGGGCTCCTACAATGAGCAGTTCTTC	CATSDSPGGSYNEQFF
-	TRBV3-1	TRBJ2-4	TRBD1	TGTGCCAGCAGCCAAGATATGGGACAGGGAAACATTCAGTACTTC	CASSQDMGQGNIQYF
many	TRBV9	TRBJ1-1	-	TGTGCCAGCAGCGGCAGGGCGGACACTGAAGCTTTCTTT	CASSGRADTEAFF
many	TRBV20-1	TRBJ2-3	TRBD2	TGCAGTGCACAGACGGGGGGGCCAGATACGCAGTATTTT	CSAQTGGPDTQYF
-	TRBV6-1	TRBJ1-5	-	TGTGCCAGCAGTGCGGCGGGGGGCGGAAGCAATCAGCCCCAGCATTTT	CASSAAGGGSNQPQHF
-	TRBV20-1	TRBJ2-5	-	TGCAGAGCCTTCAATGGCCTGACCCGAAGAGAGACCCAGTACTTC	CRAFNGLTRRETQYF
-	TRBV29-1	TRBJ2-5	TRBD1	TGCAGCGTGGGACAGGGAGGAGAGACCCAGTACTTC	CSVGQGGETQYF
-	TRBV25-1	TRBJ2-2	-	TGTGCCAGCAGTGAATACGCCGGGGAGCTGTTTTTT	CASSEYAGELFF